These 16 T cell receptor beta chains were sequenced from one sample in a study of T-cell reconstitution after alpha-beta-depleted transplantation in children (dated by TCRdb to the mid-2010s). The library relied on PCR. Sequencing instrument: Illumina HiSeq 2500. TCR libraries were prepared with molecular barcoding, using unique molecular identifiers to normalize TCRbeta repertoire quantification. TCRdb passed the public sequencing reads through fastp at Q25 and MiXCR, retaining productive beta sequences. Identical CDR3 protein sequences are pooled into one entry, listed with their most common genes and DNA. A total of approximately 390,000 distinct CDR3 sequences appear in this sample, about a tenth of them only once. The biggest ten clones account for approximately 5% of the sample. The sequences come from PBMCs from the stem cell graft donor, collected from the stem cell graft. The receptor source for this set is a human donor who donated a stem cell graft to a child with acute myeloid leukemia.

This clonotype was recorded at least ten times. The rearrangement joins TRBV7-9 to TRBJ2-3; TRBD1 matches at 10 bases. The junction had 6 bases not matched to a gene; V was cut back by 5 bases and J by 4 bases. CDR1 and CDR2 (germline): SEHNR, FQNEAQ (reference sequence). The CDR3 extends over 15 amino acids. In DNA form, the CDR3 reads TGTGCCAGCAGCGGCTGGGACAGGGGCCCAGATACGCAGTATTTT. Its protein is CASSGWDRGPDTQYF.

This sequence joins TRBV7-6 and TRBJ2-5; 8 bases align to TRBD1. V was clipped by 1 base and J by 2 bases; unmatched bases: 9. Germline loops: CDR1 SGHVS, CDR2 FNYEAQ. CDR3 length: 17 residues. The CDR3 sequence is CASSLEAGGRAQETQYF. The DNA of the CDR3 is TGTGCCAGCAGCTTAGAGGCAGGGGGCCGAGCGCAAGAGACCCAGTACTTC.

This clonotype was detected many times. The chain links TRBV5-1 to TRBJ2-5; 8 bases align to TRBD2. CDR1 and CDR2 from the germline V gene are SGHRS and YFSETQ. Trimming at V came to 4 bases and at J to 5 bases, leaving 7 bases not matched to a gene. This CDR3 has 14 amino acids. This chain's CDR3 is CASSGGLAGETQYF. CDR3 coding DNA: TGCGCCAGCAGCGGAGGACTAGCCGGGGAGACCCAGTACTTC.

This chain links TRBV2 with TRBJ1-1; D gene unclear. The ends were cut back, 6 bases at V and 1 base at J, with 12 bases in the middle. Germline values: CDR1 SNHLY, CDR2 FYNNEI. The CDR3 contains 14 residues. Here the CDR3 DNA reads TGTGCCAGCAGCGCAGACGGGGAGAACACTGAAGCTTTCTTT. It specifies CASSADGENTEAFF.

Only a few counts were recorded for this clonotype. This chain joins TRBV5-1 and TRBJ1-1; possible D gene TRBD1, 5 bases. V lost 3 bases, J lost 3 bases, and 18 bases lay in between. The germline gives CDR1 SGHRS, CDR2 YFSETQ. The CDR3 length is 16 residues. CDR3: CASSYIARGIDTEAFF. The CDR3, as DNA: TGCGCCAGCAGCTATATTGCACGGGGGATCGACACTGAAGCTTTCTTT.

This clonotype was seen a handful of times. The V gene is TRBV5-1, the J gene TRBJ1-5; no firm D call. Germline V gives CDR1 SGHRS, CDR2 YFSETQ. This CDR3 is built from 13 residues. V lost 2 bases and J lost 3, with 6 bases in between. The CDR3 protein is CASSFGTNQPQHF. The CDR3 DNA reads TGCGCCAGCAGCTTTGGTACCAATCAGCCCCAGCATTTT. Filled out from reference TRBV5-1 and TRBJ1-5, the complete variable domain reads KAGVTQTPRYLIKTRGQQVTLSCSPISGHRSVSWYQQTPGQGLQFLFEYFSETQRNKGNFPGRFSGRQFSNSRSEMNVSTLELGDSALYLCASSFGTNQPQHFGDGTRLSIL.

This clonotype has just a few counts. V is TRBV25-1 and J is TRBJ1-1; TRBD1 is a possible D gene (5 bases). The CDR3 spans 14 residues. V was shortened by 2 bases and J by 3 bases, with 10 bases between the two germline ends. Germline CDR1 is MGHDK and CDR2 is SYGVNS. DNA of the CDR3: TGTGCCAGCAGTGAACCCGGGACCTACACTGAAGCTTTCTTT. It codes for CASSEPGTYTEAFF.

This clonotype was picked up a small number of times. The chain recombines TRBV5-6 with TRBJ2-3; unclear D gene. In germline, CDR1 is SGHDT, CDR2 YYEEEE. The ends were cut back, 1 base at V and 0 bases at J, with 12 bases in the middle. This CDR3 comprises 16 residues. CDR3 sequence (DNA): TGTGCCAGCAGCTTGTATTGGGGAACCAGCACAGATACGCAGTATTTT. It yields the protein CASSLYWGTSTDTQYF.

This clonotype was detected only a few times. This sequence joins TRBV4-1 and TRBJ2-5; possible D gene TRBD2, 6 bases. V was pared by 4 bases and J by 4 bases, with 19 bases between. CDR1 and CDR2 from the germline V gene are MGHRA and YSYEKL. The CDR3 loop spans 16 amino acids. Here the CDR3 DNA reads TGCGCCAGCAGCCGAGAGGCCAGCGGGTGGGGAGAGACCCAGTACTTC. This encodes CASSREASGWGETQYF.

The V gene is TRBV7-2, the J gene TRBJ2-2; unclear D gene. V lost 7 bases to trimming and J lost 1 base, with 10 bases between them. The CDR3 runs to 14 residues. Germline V gene sequence: CDR1 SGHTA, CDR2 FQGNSA. The CDR3 spells CASTKYRNTGELFF. Written as DNA, the CDR3 is TGTGCCAGCACCAAGTACAGGAACACCGGGGAGCTGTTTTTT.

Many counts were recorded for this clonotype. The V call is TRBV12-3 or TRBV12-4, the J call TRBJ2-3; D remains unclear. This CDR3 has 15 residues. The V end was cut by 6 bases, the J end by 4 bases, with 17 bases between. CDR3 coding DNA: TGTGCCAGCAGGGCCTTTTCCGTCTGGGCAGATACGCAGTATTTT. Residues: CASRAFSVWADTQYF.

This clonotype was observed a few times. This chain uses TRBV4-1 with TRBJ2-7; D possibly uses TRBD1 or TRBD2 (6 bases each). This CDR3 spans 14 amino acids. Germline assignment: CDR1 MGHRA and CDR2 YSYEKL. V was shortened by 1 base and J by 3 bases, with 10 bases between the two germline ends. The CDR3 spells CASSQAGANYEQYF. In nucleotides, the CDR3 is TGCGCCAGCAGCCAAGCGGGGGCTAACTACGAGCAGTACTTC.

This chain uses TRBV29-1 with TRBJ2-7; D may be TRBD1 (6 bases). Per germline, CDR1 SQVTM and CDR2 ANQGSEA. V was pared by 4 bases and J by 3 bases, with 10 bases between. This CDR3 has 12 amino acids. CDR3 DNA sequence: TGCAGCGTTGTTGGACAGAACTACGAGCAGTACTTC. Translating gives CSVVGQNYEQYF.

Ten or more counts support this clonotype. The J gene is TRBJ2-3, the V gene TRBV5-1, with D possibly matching TRBD1 (8 bases). The V and J ends lost 5 bases and 1 base respectively, with 20 bases between them. This CDR3 contains 17 residues. Germline loops: CDR1 SGHRS, CDR2 YFSETQ. CDR3 in amino acids: CASRRGSGGAGTDTQYF. CDR3 sequence (DNA): TGCGCCAGCAGGCGGGGGTCAGGGGGCGCCGGCACAGATACGCAGTATTTT.

The V and J genes are TRBV3-1 and TRBJ2-3; maybe TRBD2 (6 bases). Trimming stripped 0 bases from V and 1 base from J, with 11 bases between. The CDR3 covers 16 residues. Germline loops: CDR1 LGHDT, CDR2 YNNKEL (reference sequence). The CDR3 DNA follows: TGTGCCAGCAGCCAAGAACTTAGCGGCCGCACAGATACGCAGTATTTT. It yields the protein CASSQELSGRTDTQYF.

This clonotype was observed a few times. This chain joins TRBV11-2 and TRBJ2-3; 9 nucleotides align to TRBD2. V dropped 6 bases and J dropped 2; count of bases not matched to a gene: 6. CDR3 length equals 15 residues. The germline CDR1 and CDR2 sequences are SGHAT and FQNNGV. The CDR3 nucleotides are TGTGCCAGCAGTCGCGGGGGGGCTTCCACAGATACGCAGTATTTT. Protein product: CASSRGGASTDTQYF.